This passage covers 20 T cell receptor beta chains from one sample sequenced in a study of blood T cell repertoires in COVID-19. Clones were read by immunoSEQ multiplex PCR, and TCRdb kept only the in-frame ones, dropping some. The sample comprises over 40,000 clones, approximately 83% of which are singletons, and 2% to 3% rests with the top ten. Sequencing was carried out using peripheral blood. Receptors originate from a woman aged 55-69 years with acute or convalescent COVID-19.

The chain links TRBV2 to TRBJ2-3; the D gene is possibly TRBD1 (5 bases). Germline V gene data show CDR1 as SNHLY and CDR2 as FYNNEI. This CDR3 has 15 amino acids. V was trimmed by 4 bases and J by 4 bases, leaving 15 bases between them. As DNA, the CDR3 is TGTGCCAGCAGTGTCAATCAGGGCGCCGCAGATACGCAGTATTTT. Translated: CASSVNQGAADTQYF.

This clone was found a few times. This chain uses TRBV25-1 with TRBJ1-5; TRBD1 agrees at 7 bases. Germline-derived CDR1 and CDR2 are MGHDK and SYGVNS. This CDR3 region has 13 residues. The junction had 5 bases not matched to a gene; V was cut back by 5 bases and J by 7 bases. This CDR3 is CASSPQGNQPQHF. The CDR3 nucleotides are TGTGCCAGCAGTCCACAGGGGAACCAGCCCCAGCATTTT.

The chain links TRBV6-5 to TRBJ1-4; D not resolved. The V end was cut by 10 bases, the J end by 5 bases, with 14 bases between. The CDR3 consists of 13 residues. Germline lookup yields CDR1 MNHEY and CDR2 SVGAGI. Here the CDR3 DNA reads TGTGCCACCGGCCCTCAGCGAAATGAAAAACTGTTTTTT. Protein sequence: CATGPQRNEKLFF.

The chain joins TRBV3-1 (or the pseudogene TRBV3-2) to TRBJ2-7; the match to TRBD1 covers 8 bases. This CDR3 comprises 14 residues. J was trimmed by 7 bases and V by 4 bases; bases with no gene match: 9. CDR1 is LGHDT and CDR2 is YNNKEL in the germline V gene (reference sequence). The CDR3 nucleotides are TGTGCCAGCAGCCCGACAGGGGAGCGAGGTGAGCAGTACTTC. It specifies CASSPTGERGEQYF.

This sequence joins TRBV6-2 or TRBV6-3 and TRBJ2-1; 9 bases map to TRBD2. The CDR3 has 17 amino acids. V dropped 0 bases and J dropped 3; count of bases not matched to a gene: 6. Per the germline V gene, CDR1 is MNHEY and CDR2 is SVGEGT. CDR3 DNA sequence: TGTGCCAGCAGTTACTCCCCCCTAGCGGGGATCTACAATGAGCAGTTCTTC. Translating it yields CASSYSPLAGIYNEQFF.

The chain uses TRBV9 and TRBJ2-3; TRBD2 agrees at 8 bases. Per the germline V gene, CDR1 is SGDLS and CDR2 is YYNGEE. Trimming at V came to 3 bases and at J to 7 bases, leaving 10 bases not matched to a gene. This CDR3 comprises 15 residues. The CDR3 protein is CASSAEGSGAYTQYF. The CDR3 DNA sequence: TGTGCCAGCAGCGCCGAGGGTAGCGGGGCGTATACGCAGTATTTT.

The chain carries TRBV15 and TRBJ2-1; D call uncertain. V was clipped by 0 bases and J by 5 bases, with 8 bases between them. This CDR3 comprises 14 residues. The germline CDR1 and CDR2 sequences are LNHNV and YYDKDF (reference sequence). CDR3 loop: CATSRDLTDNEQFF. CDR3 nucleotides: TGTGCCACCAGCAGAGATCTAACAGACAATGAGCAGTTCTTC.

The chain couples TRBV19 to TRBJ2-7; a possible D gene is TRBD1 (6 bases). The length of the CDR3 is 13 residues. Germline-derived CDR1 and CDR2 are LNHDA and SQIVND (reference sequence). Trimming removed 5 bases from V and 5 bases from J, with 13 bases in between. CDR3 protein: CASSRQGINEQYF. The CDR3 region has the DNA TGTGCCAGTAGTCGGCAGGGGATAAACGAGCAGTACTTC. Drawing the rest from reference TRBV19 and TRBJ2-7, the complete variable domain is DGGITQSPKYLFRKEGQNVTLSCEQNLNHDAMYWYRQDPGQGLRLIYYSQIVNDFQKGDIAEGYSVSREKKESFPLTVTSAQKNPTAFYLCASSRQGINEQYFGPGTRLTVT.

The rearrangement uses TRBV29-1 and TRBJ2-1, with 8 bases lining up with TRBD1. CDR1 SQVTM and CDR2 ANQGSEA come from the germline V gene. The CDR3 totals 13 residues. The V segment lost 3 bases and the J segment 3 bases; nucleotides outside the gene matches: 1. DNA for the CDR3: TGCAGCGTTGACAGGGGGCTCTACAATGAGCAGTTCTTC. Protein sequence: CSVDRGLYNEQFF.

V usage is TRBV9 and J usage is TRBJ2-2; possible D gene TRBD2, 5 bases. The CDR3 runs to 14 residues. The V end lost 9 bases, the J end lost 0 bases, and 12 bases lay between the germline ends. Per germline, CDR1 SGDLS and CDR2 YYNGEE. The CDR3 protein is CATRRSPNTGELFF. CDR3 sequence (DNA): TGTGCCACCCGGAGGAGCCCGAACACCGGGGAGCTGTTTTTT. Full variable domain (remainder filled in from reference TRBV9 and TRBJ2-2): DSGVTQTPKHLITATGQRVTLRCSPRSGDLSVYWYQQSLDQGLQFLIQYYNGEERAKGNILERFSAQQFPDLHSELNLSSLELGDSALYFCATRRSPNTGELFFGEGSRLTVL.

J is TRBJ2-3 and V is TRBV5-1, with 7 nucleotides matching TRBD2. Germline V gene sequence: CDR1 SGHRS, CDR2 YFSETQ. Trimming removed 7 bases from V and 2 bases from J; junction bases left unmatched: 13. This CDR3 region has 16 residues. CDR3 sequence: CASHGQAGYVTDTQYF. The CDR3 DNA reads as TGCGCCAGCCACGGACAAGCGGGATATGTCACAGATACGCAGTATTTT.

The chain links TRBV6-5 to TRBJ1-6, with D perhaps TRBD1 (6 bases). The CDR3 sequence is 14 residues long. CDR1 and CDR2 (germline): MNHEY, SVGAGI. Trimming took off 5 bases at V and 8 bases at J, with 13 bases between the two ends. The CDR3, as DNA: TGTGCCAGCAGTCCCGGACAGAGATATTCACCCCTCCACTTT. The encoded protein is CASSPGQRYSPLHF.

The J gene is TRBJ2-1, the V gene TRBV4-2; tentative D call: TRBD2 (6 bases). Germline CDR1 LGHNA, CDR2 YNFKEQ. This CDR3 has 14 residues. Trimming removed 3 bases from V and 0 bases from J, with 6 bases in between. The CDR3 spells CASSQRDSYNEQFF. CDR3 nucleotides: TGTGCCAGCAGCCAGCGGGACTCCTACAATGAGCAGTTCTTC.

The CDR3 region is CASSDPGQGVRRMNTEAFF. The CDR3 DNA sequence: TGTGCCAGCAGCGATCCGGGACAGGGGGTGAGGCGAATGAACACTGAAGCTTTCTTT. The genes are TRBV7-9 and TRBJ1-1, with 11 bases that match TRBD1. The germline V gene has CDR1 SEHNR and CDR2 FQNEAQ (reference sequence). This CDR3 is 19 amino acids long. Losses at the gene ends were 5 bases for V and 0 bases for J; bases not matched to a gene: 14.

The table lists this clone with a count of one. This chain uses TRBV5-1 with TRBJ1-2, with 10 bases aligning to TRBD1. This CDR3 is 16 amino acids long. The germline V gene has CDR1 SGHRS and CDR2 YFSETQ. Germline trimming cut 4 bases from V and 6 bases from J; bases unmatched to any gene: 12. CDR3 coding DNA: TGCGCCAGCAGCCAGCTAGCTGGACAGGGGGTTAATGGCTACACCTTC. Its translation: CASSQLAGQGVNGYTF.

The chain is built from TRBV6-6 and TRBJ1-2; D perhaps matches TRBD1 (6 bases). Germline V CDR1 and CDR2: MNHNY, SVGAGI (reference sequence). Trimming cost V 6 bases and J 2 bases, with 19 bases left between them. CDR3 length equals 16 residues. CDR3 protein: CASSATSGEKNYGYTF. CDR3 in DNA: TGTGCCAGCAGCGCCACCTCAGGGGAAAAAAACTATGGCTACACCTTC.

The genes are TRBV12-3 or TRBV12-4 and TRBJ2-5; no clear D gene. This CDR3 is 13 amino acids long. With 3 bases removed from V and 5 bases from J, the gap between germline ends came to 10 bases. CDR3: CASSFTGGETQYF. In nucleotides, the CDR3 is TGTGCCAGCAGTTTTACGGGTGGGGAGACCCAGTACTTC.

The V and J genes are TRBV13 and TRBJ1-3, with no clear D. The CDR3 has 16 amino acids. The germline V gene encodes CDR1 PRHDT and CDR2 FYEKMQ (reference sequence). The V end lost 1 base, the J end lost 0 bases, and 10 bases lay between the germline ends. CDR3: CASSLALRRSGNTIYF. The CDR3 DNA follows: TGTGCCAGCAGCTTAGCTCTGCGCCGCTCTGGAAACACCATATATTTT.

The V and J genes are TRBV2 and TRBJ2-6; D not certain. With 7 bases removed from V and 0 bases from J, the gap between germline ends came to 7 bases. CDR1 SNHLY and CDR2 FYNNEI come from the germline V gene. The CDR3 has 14 residues. CDR3 protein: CASKRSSGANVLTF. CDR3 nucleotide sequence: TGTGCCAGCAAAAGGAGCTCTGGGGCCAACGTCCTGACTTTC.

The chain uses TRBV4-2 and TRBJ2-3; unclear D gene. The CDR3 contains 14 residues. The ends were cut back, 1 base at V and 4 bases at J, with 9 bases in the middle. CDR1 is LGHNA and CDR2 is YNFKEQ in the germline V gene. The CDR3 loop is CASSQVFGSDTQYF. CDR3 nucleotides: TGTGCCAGCAGCCAAGTTTTCGGGTCAGATACGCAGTATTTT.